The 7 T cell receptor beta chains listed next were all sequenced from one sample in a study of cytomegalovirus exposure and HLA in healthy donors. TCRdb keeps only in-frame clones here, not all; method: immunoSEQ multiplex PCR. The sample contains approximately 58,000 clones, over 85% of which appear only once. Sequencing was performed on PBMCs. Receptor source: a woman aged 18-29 years in good health and CMV-seropositive.

V is TRBV6-1 and J is TRBJ2-1; possible D gene TRBD1, 5 bases. Trimming left V 6 bases short and J 6 bases short, with 15 bases between. Per germline, CDR1 MNHNS and CDR2 SASEGT. The CDR3 runs 14 residues. The CDR3 protein is CASREPTATNEQFF. Written as DNA, the CDR3 is TGTGCCAGCAGAGAACCGACAGCTACCAATGAGCAGTTCTTC.

J is TRBJ1-1 and V is TRBV27, with unresolved D. Trimming took 6 bases from V and 0 from J, leaving 14 bases between them. The CDR3 is made up of 15 amino acids. The germline V gene has CDR1 MNHEY and CDR2 SMNVEV (reference sequence). The chain's CDR3 is CASSHGSGMNTEAFF. In DNA, the CDR3 is TGTGCCAGCAGCCATGGGTCAGGCATGAACACTGAAGCTTTCTTT.

V gene TRBV19 combines with J gene TRBJ2-3, with 8 bases lining up with TRBD1. This CDR3 comprises 16 residues. Germline assignment: CDR1 LNHDA and CDR2 SQIVND (reference sequence). The J segment lost 2 bases and the V segment lost 0 bases, leaving 4 bases of the junction unmatched. CDR3 sequence: CASSIEAGGVTDTQYF. DNA for the CDR3: TGTGCCAGTAGTATAGAAGCAGGGGGCGTCACAGATACGCAGTATTTT.

This clone has just one count. The chain combines TRBV6-6 with TRBJ1-1; TRBD1 agrees at 7 bases. The germline V gene encodes CDR1 MNHNY and CDR2 SVGAGI (reference sequence). V was clipped by 2 bases and J by 5 bases; unmatched bases: 11. CDR3 size: 16 residues. The DNA of the CDR3 is TGTGCCAGCAGTTACCTAAGGACAGGTCGAGAAACTGAAGCTTTCTTT. This translates into CASSYLRTGRETEAFF.

The chain combines TRBV5-1 with TRBJ1-1, with a tentative D call TRBD1 (6 bases). Germline V CDR1 and CDR2: SGHRS, YFSETQ. The CDR3 contains 15 residues. V shed 3 bases and J shed 3 bases, with 15 bases lying between them. The CDR3 reads CASSWRGGADTEAFF. The CDR3 DNA is TGCGCCAGCAGCTGGCGGGGGGGCGCGGACACTGAAGCTTTCTTT.

The J gene is TRBJ2-1, the V gene TRBV7-9; 8 bases fit TRBD2. V dropped 3 bases and J dropped 7; count of bases not matched to a gene: 20. Germline lookup yields CDR1 SEHNR and CDR2 FQNEAQ (reference sequence). CDR3 length: 19 amino acids. CDR3 in DNA: TGTGCCAGCAGCTTCCCCTTGGGTTTTCGGGAGGGAGTAGGGAATGAGCAGTTCTTC. Residues: CASSFPLGFREGVGNEQFF.

The genes are TRBV5-4 and TRBJ2-1; 8 bases match TRBD2. CDR1 and CDR2 from the germline V gene are SGHNT and YYREEE (reference sequence). The CDR3 runs 15 residues. J was trimmed by 1 base and V by 4 bases; bases with no gene match: 4. The CDR3 bases are TGTGCCAGCAGCGCCGGGGGGGTGTCCTACAATGAGCAGTTCTTC. Protein: CASSAGGVSYNEQFF.